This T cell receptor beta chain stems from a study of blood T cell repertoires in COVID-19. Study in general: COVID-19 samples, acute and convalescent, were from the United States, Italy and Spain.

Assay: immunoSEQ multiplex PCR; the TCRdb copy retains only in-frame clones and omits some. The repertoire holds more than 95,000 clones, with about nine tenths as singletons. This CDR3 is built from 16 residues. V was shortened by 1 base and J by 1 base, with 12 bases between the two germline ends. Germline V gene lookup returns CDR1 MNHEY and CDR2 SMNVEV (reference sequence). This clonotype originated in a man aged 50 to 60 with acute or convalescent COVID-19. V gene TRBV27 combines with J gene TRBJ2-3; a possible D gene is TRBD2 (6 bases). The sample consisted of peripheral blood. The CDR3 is CASSLWRGRGTDTQYF. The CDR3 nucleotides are TGTGCCAGCAGTTTATGGAGGGGCAGGGGCACAGATACGCAGTATTTT.